Listed below are T cell receptor beta chains from one sample, sequenced in a study of CD8 T cells in Susac syndrome. TCRdb re-called the immunoSEQ multiplex PCR reads through MiXCR, storing one row per CDR3 protein. This table has around 180,000 distinct CDR3 sequences, around 95% appearing once. Sequencing was done on a sample of CD4+ T cells from PBMCs. The receptors were sampled from a human donor with multiple sclerosis. Both conserved end residues are part of each CDR3.

TRBV5-4	TRBJ2-1	CASSLEWTLPNEQFF
TRBV19	TRBJ1-5	CASNTGTGGNQPQHF
TRBV29-1	TRBJ1-1	CSVVRQLVNTEAFF
TRBV6-5	TRBJ1-6	CASSPGGNNNSPLHF
TRBV6-6	TRBJ2-7	CASSAYSQKLSYEQYF
TRBV7-9	TRBJ2-7	CASSLVVGGASQEQYF
TRBV19	TRBJ2-4	CATTRLTGQGENIQYF
TRBV19	TRBJ2-5	CASSFAQKETQYF
TRBV19	TRBJ2-7	CASSLTGVVYEQYF
TRBV4-3	TRBJ1-2	CASSLRQGLNLLNYGYTF
TRBV25-1	TRBJ2-7	CASRDRAAYEQYF
TRBV18	TRBJ2-5	CASSPRDYQETQYF
TRBV20-1	TRBJ2-3	CSARGLAGGRLGTDTQYF
TRBV29-1	TRBJ2-1	CSGAFGNEQFF
TRBV7-9	TRBJ2-5	CASSLDRTMETQYF